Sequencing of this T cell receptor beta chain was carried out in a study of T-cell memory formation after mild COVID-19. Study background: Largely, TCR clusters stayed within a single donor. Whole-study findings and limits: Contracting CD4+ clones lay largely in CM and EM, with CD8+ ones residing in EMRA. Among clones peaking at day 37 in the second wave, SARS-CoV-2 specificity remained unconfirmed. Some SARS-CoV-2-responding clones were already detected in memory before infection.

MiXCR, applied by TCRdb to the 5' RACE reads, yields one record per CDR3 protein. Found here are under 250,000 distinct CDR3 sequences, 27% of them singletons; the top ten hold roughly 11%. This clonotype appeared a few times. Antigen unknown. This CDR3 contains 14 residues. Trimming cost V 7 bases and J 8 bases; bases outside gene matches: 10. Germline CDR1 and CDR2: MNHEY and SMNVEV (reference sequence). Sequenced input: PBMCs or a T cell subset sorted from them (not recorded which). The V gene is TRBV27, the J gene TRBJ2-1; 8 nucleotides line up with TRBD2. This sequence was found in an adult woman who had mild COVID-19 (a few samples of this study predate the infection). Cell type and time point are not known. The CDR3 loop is CASTAGVFLDEQFF. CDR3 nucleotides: TGTGCCAGCACAGCGGGAGTCTTTCTCGATGAGCAGTTCTTC.